The 27 T cell receptor beta chains given below trace back to one sample, sequenced in a study of T cells in Graves' hyperthyroidism and ophthalmopathy. Amplified TCR beta CDR3 regions came from RNA transcripts. The HTBI primer set drove a first-round RT-PCR of the TCR CDR3. One entry per CDR3 protein, called by TCRdb with MiXCR from the multiplex PCR reads. The data contain 300,000 to 400,000 distinct CDR3 sequences, 15% to 20% of them singletons. Sequences were obtained from blood. These receptors came from a woman aged 45-59 years with Graves' hyperthyroidism.

This clonotype was recorded many times. The rearrangement joins TRBV9 to TRBJ1-1; D may be TRBD1 (5 bases). The CDR3 covers 15 residues. Germline V gene lookup returns CDR1 SGDLS and CDR2 YYNGEE. V gave up 3 bases and J gave up 2 bases, with 14 bases separating them. The CDR3 sequence is CASSAVGQGNTEAFF. The CDR3 DNA sequence: TGTGCCAGCAGCGCTGTGGGGCAGGGTAACACTGAAGCTTTCTTT.

This clonotype has only a few counts. The gene calls are TRBV19 and TRBJ2-1; 8 positions match TRBD2. With V trimmed by 3 bases and J by 5 bases, 6 bases remained unmatched. Per germline, CDR1 LNHDA and CDR2 SQIVND (reference sequence). CDR3 length: 15 residues. For the CDR3, the DNA is TGTGCCAGTAGTATCAGCGGGAGTATGGACAATGAGCAGTTCTTC. Translating gives CASSISGSMDNEQFF. Complete variable domain (other parts from reference TRBV19 and TRBJ2-1): DGGITQSPKYLFRKEGQNVTLSCEQNLNHDAMYWYRQDPGQGLRLIYYSQIVNDFQKGDIAEGYSVSREKKESFPLTVTSAQKNPTAFYLCASSISGSMDNEQFFGPGTRLTVL.

This clonotype came up many times. The V gene is TRBV11-2, the J gene TRBJ1-4; 7 nucleotides align to TRBD1. Looked up from germline, CDR1 is SGHAT and CDR2 is FQNNGV. The CDR3 spans 15 residues. Unmatched junction bases numbered 8, after V lost 4 bases and J lost 6 bases. CDR3 protein: CASSSLTGSDEKLFF. The CDR3 nucleotides read TGTGCCAGCAGCTCTTTGACAGGGTCAGATGAAAAACTGTTTTTT.

V is TRBV10-1 and J is TRBJ2-7; 12 bases fit TRBD1. Germline V lookup: CDR1 WNHNN, CDR2 SYGVQD (reference sequence). The CDR3 loop spans 15 amino acids. V gave up 4 bases and J gave up 3 bases; unmatched junction bases: 4. Here the CDR3 reads CASSAGTGGIYEQYF. The CDR3 nucleotides are TGCGCCAGCAGTGCCGGGACAGGGGGCATCTACGAGCAGTACTTC.

This clonotype has ten or more counts. The rearrangement uses TRBV6-1 and TRBJ2-3; 11 bases fit TRBD2. The CDR3 spans 16 residues. The trim removed 7 bases at V and 2 bases at J, leaving 8 bases unmatched. The germline V gene has CDR1 MNHNS and CDR2 SASEGT. CDR3 nucleotides: TGTGCCAGCACTAAGACTAGCGGGAACCTCACAGATACGCAGTATTTT. Its protein is CASTKTSGNLTDTQYF.

This clonotype was picked up many times. The chain joins TRBV3-1 to TRBJ1-1, with 8 bases aligning to TRBD1. Germline V gene lookup returns CDR1 LGHDT and CDR2 YNNKEL (reference sequence). CDR3 length equals 14 residues. The J segment lost 3 bases and the V segment lost 1 base, leaving 1 base of the junction unmatched. CDR3 nucleotide sequence: TGTGCCAGCAGCCAAGGGACAGGGCACACTGAAGCTTTCTTT. It encodes CASSQGTGHTEAFF.

There are many counts of this clonotype. The chain couples TRBV27 to TRBJ2-7; maybe TRBD2 (6 bases). From germline, CDR1 is MNHEY and CDR2 SMNVEV (reference sequence). V was cut by 6 bases and J by 3 bases, with 15 bases left in between. This CDR3 contains 14 residues. The CDR3 spells CASRPGRTSYEQYF. CDR3 DNA: TGTGCCAGCAGGCCAGGGAGGACAAGCTACGAGCAGTACTTC.

This clonotype was recorded only once. CDR3 sequence (DNA): TGTGCCACCAGTGACGGCTGGACTAGCGGGGGGAAAGAGACCCAGTACTTC. It is translated as CATSDGWTSGGKETQYF. The V and J genes are TRBV24-1 and TRBJ2-5; 14 nucleotides line up with TRBD2. Per the germline V gene, CDR1 is KGHDR and CDR2 is SFDVKD. The CDR3 consists of 17 residues. The V segment lost 4 bases and the J segment 3 bases; nucleotides outside the gene matches: 6.

This chain links TRBV29-1 with TRBJ2-1; no clear D gene. This CDR3 contains 13 residues. V was trimmed by 4 bases and J by 1 base, leaving 8 bases between them. Germline V lookup: CDR1 SQVTM, CDR2 ANQGSEA. The CDR3 here is CSVGSVSYNEQFF. In DNA form, the CDR3 reads TGCAGCGTTGGGTCGGTATCCTACAATGAGCAGTTCTTC.

This clonotype was observed at least ten times. J is TRBJ2-1 and V is TRBV30, with 9 positions matching TRBD2. Germline values: CDR1 GTSNPN, CDR2 SVGIG (reference sequence). CDR3 length: 15 residues. V lost 0 bases, J lost 8 bases, and 8 bases stayed unmatched. For the CDR3, the DNA is TGTGCCTGGAGTGTACTTGCGGGAGGGTTCGATGAGCAGTTCTTC. Protein sequence: CAWSVLAGGFDEQFF.

This clonotype was found many times. The chain carries TRBV27 and TRBJ2-3; TRBD2 aligns across 8 bases. Germline V lookup: CDR1 MNHEY, CDR2 SMNVEV (reference sequence). The ends lost 6 bases at V and 6 bases at J; junction bases unmatched: 14. This CDR3 spans 16 amino acids. For the CDR3, the DNA is TGTGCCAGCAGGTCCGGGGAAGCGGGAGATTTCGATACGCAGTATTTT. It encodes CASRSGEAGDFDTQYF.

This clonotype was counted between two and nine times. The chain joins TRBV10-3 to TRBJ1-2, with 9 bases fitting TRBD1. The germline V gene has CDR1 ENHRY and CDR2 SYGVKD. V was clipped by 5 bases and J by 11 bases; unmatched bases: 15. The CDR3 covers 15 residues. The CDR3 protein is CAISPAPTGGENYTF. CDR3 bases: TGTGCCATCAGTCCCGCCCCGACAGGGGGGGAAAATTACACCTTC.

The rearrangement joins TRBV4-1 to TRBJ2-3; possible D gene TRBD2, 7 bases. The CDR3 sequence is 16 residues long. Trimming left V 3 bases short and J 2 bases short, with 15 bases between. CDR1 is MGHRA, CDR2 YSYEKL, per germline. CDR3 nucleotides: TGCGCCAGCAGCCACCCCCGCGGGGGCCCCACAGATACGCAGTATTTT. Translated, it gives CASSHPRGGPTDTQYF.

V gene TRBV27 combines with J gene TRBJ2-1; possible D gene TRBD2, 6 bases. The CDR3 length is 12 residues. Germline values: CDR1 MNHEY, CDR2 SMNVEV (reference sequence). V lost 2 bases, J lost 13 bases, and 12 bases lay in between. The CDR3 nucleotides read TGTGCCAGCAGTTTAGGGGGACTCCCCCAGTTCTTC. Its translation: CASSLGGLPQFF.

The CDR3 DNA reads as TGTGCCAGCAGCTTAGAGGGGACAGGGTATTCAGATACGCAGTATTTT. Amino acid sequence: CASSLEGTGYSDTQYF. The chain recombines TRBV7-2 with TRBJ2-3; 9 bases align to TRBD1. There are 16 residues in the CDR3. The germline V gene encodes CDR1 SGHTA and CDR2 FQGNSA. Trimming at V came to 1 base and at J to 4 bases, leaving 6 bases not matched to a gene.

In its sample, this clonotype was seen a few times. The gene calls are TRBV10-2 and TRBJ2-2; D is perhaps TRBD1 or TRBD2 (5 bases each). Germline-derived CDR1 and CDR2 are WSHSY and SAAADI. This CDR3 region has 13 residues. V was shortened by 8 bases and J by 8 bases, with 15 bases between the two germline ends. CDR3 in DNA: TGCGCCAGCTTTCCTCTTGGGGGTGGGGAGCTGTTTTTT. Encoded protein: CASFPLGGGELFF.

The chain uses TRBV30 and TRBJ1-2; D is uncertain. Trimming cost V 5 bases and J 8 bases, with 18 bases left between them. The CDR3 covers 13 residues. Germline CDR1 GTSNPN, CDR2 SVGIG (reference sequence). CDR3 amino acids: CAWGEKPPKGYTF. The CDR3 DNA sequence: TGTGCCTGGGGAGAGAAGCCTCCTAAAGGCTACACCTTC.

This clonotype showed up many times. This sequence joins TRBV6-1 and TRBJ2-1; possibly TRBD2 for D (6 bases). The CDR3 contains 16 residues. Trimming cost V 5 bases and J 6 bases, with 20 bases left between them. Germline values: CDR1 MNHNS, CDR2 SASEGT. The CDR3 bases are TGTGCCAGCAGTCTGCTCCCGGGAGAACAGACCAATGAGCAGTTCTTC. Its translation: CASSLLPGEQTNEQFF.

In its sample, this clonotype was seen a few times. The V and J genes are TRBV5-1 and TRBJ2-5, with 10 bases lining up with TRBD2. Germline V gives CDR1 SGHRS, CDR2 YFSETQ. The CDR3 loop spans 14 amino acids. The ends lost 4 bases at V and 11 bases at J; junction bases unmatched: 11. The CDR3 here is CASSPPTSGAHQYF. The DNA for the CDR3 is TGCGCCAGCAGCCCCCCCACTAGCGGGGCCCATCAGTACTTC.

This clonotype was counted ten times or more. This chain links TRBV5-6 with TRBJ1-1; D perhaps matches TRBD1 (5 bases). With 0 bases removed from V and 5 bases from J, the gap between germline ends came to 11 bases. Germline V lookup: CDR1 SGHDT, CDR2 YYEEEE. CDR3 size: 14 residues. CDR3 bases: TGTGCCAGCAGCTTGGGGGACCATCGGACTGAAGCTTTCTTT. Translating it yields CASSLGDHRTEAFF.

This clonotype was detected a few times. Sequence at one end of the junction differs from germline and may be a read error. The chain combines TRBV9 with TRBJ1-1; D remains ambiguous. There are 15 residues in the CDR3. The germline gives CDR1 SGDLS, CDR2 YYNGEE. CDR3 in amino acids: CASSVLAGLNTEASF. For the CDR3, the DNA is TGTGCCAGCAGCGTATTAGCTGGGTTGAACACTGAAGCTTCCTTT.

Points on this clonotype: The junction differs from germline at one of its ends, possibly a read error. CDR3 sequence (DNA): TGTGCCAGCAGCCTGACAGGGACGAGCACTGAAGCTTTCTTT. Translated: CASSLTGTSTEAFF. The chain combines TRBV5-1 with TRBJ1-1; 7 nucleotides align to TRBD1. The CDR3 has 14 amino acids. Germline V CDR1 and CDR2: SGHRS, YFSETQ.

This clonotype came up many times. The chain links TRBV3-1 to TRBJ2-3, with D maybe TRBD1 (5 bases). CDR1 and CDR2 from the germline V gene are LGHDT and YNNKEL (reference sequence). The V end was cut by 3 bases, the J end by 0 bases, with 13 bases between. The CDR3 has 16 residues. The CDR3 coding sequence is TGTGCCAGCAGCCAGGAAGCAGGGCCTAGCACAGATACGCAGTATTTT. Translation: CASSQEAGPSTDTQYF.

This clonotype turned up a few times. V and J are TRBV3-1 and TRBJ2-2; D not resolved. There are 13 residues in the CDR3. The germline gives CDR1 LGHDT, CDR2 YNNKEL (reference sequence). Deletions cut 4 bases from V and 7 bases from J, with 10 bases between. For the CDR3, the DNA is TGTGCCAGCAGCCCCCACGCCGGCGGGGAGCTGTTTTTT. It is translated as CASSPHAGGELFF.

This clonotype showed up just a few times. The CDR3 region is CSVGGLGGVRDTQYF. The CDR3 bases are TGCAGCGTGGGGGGGCTGGGAGGTGTACGGGATACGCAGTATTTT. The V gene is TRBV29-1, the J gene TRBJ2-3; TRBD2 might be the D (7 bases). Trimming pared 6 bases from V and 6 bases from J, leaving 22 bases between. Germline V lookup: CDR1 SQVTM, CDR2 ANQGSEA. The length of the CDR3 is 15 residues.

This clonotype was observed at least ten times. V and J are TRBV2 and TRBJ1-1, with unresolved D. V gave up 7 bases and J gave up 0 bases, with 12 bases separating them. The CDR3 loop spans 14 amino acids. Germline CDR1 is SNHLY and CDR2 is FYNNEI. The chain's CDR3 is CASKGPNMNTEAFF. CDR3 bases: TGTGCCAGCAAAGGGCCTAATATGAACACTGAAGCTTTCTTT.

The V and J genes are TRBV6-1 and TRBJ1-5; 10 bases match TRBD1. The CDR3 covers 15 residues. Trimming at V came to 7 bases and at J to 6 bases, leaving 9 bases not matched to a gene. The germline V gene has CDR1 MNHNS and CDR2 SASEGT. DNA of the CDR3: TGTGCCAGCAATACCGGGACAGGGGTTGTTCAGCCCCAGCATTTT. This translates into CASNTGTGVVQPQHF.